This T cell receptor beta chain was profiled in a study of T-cell memory formation after mild COVID-19. TCR alpha and TCR beta cDNA libraries carrying sample barcodes and UMIs came from 5'RACE with constant-segment primers. TCRdb used MiXCR to reprocess the 5' RACE reads, holding one entry per CDR3 protein. Of 100,000 to 130,000 distinct CDR3 sequences in the sample, 15% to 20% were seen once. This clonotype came up a few times. Trimming cost V 4 bases and J 6 bases, with 7 bases left between them. Germline V gene sequence: CDR1 SNHLY, CDR2 FYNNEI. There are 12 residues in the CDR3. Sequences were obtained from PBMCs or a T cell subset sorted from them (not recorded which). The rearrangement uses TRBV2 and TRBJ1-5; D ambiguous. The receptor comes from a man between 18 and 35 years old who had mild COVID-19 (a few samples of this study predate the infection). Cell type and time point are not known. The chain's CDR3 is CASSVNPQPQHF. Here the CDR3 DNA reads TGTGCCAGCAGTGTAAACCCTCAGCCCCAGCATTTT. The whole variable domain, filled in from reference TRBV2 and TRBJ1-5, reads EPEVTQTPSHQVTQMGQEVILRCVPISNHLYFYWYRQILGQKVEFLVSFYNNEISEKSEIFDDQFSVERPDGSNFTLKIRSTKLEDSAMYFCASSVNPQPQHFGDGTRLSIL.